These T cell receptor beta chains were read from a single sample in a study of blood T cell repertoires in COVID-19. Measured with immunoSEQ multiplex PCR; TCRdb has only the in-frame clones, and not every one. The sample carries roughly 35,000 clones, about 90% recorded once. Sequencing was performed on peripheral blood. These receptors all stem from a human donor in a cohort sampled during active COVID-19. Each CDR3 is given with its conserved first and last residue. The order of the fields is clone size, D gene, V gene, J gene, CDR3 protein, CDR3 DNA. The D gene is left open where the match is weak. Clone sizes are given selectively: once, few, many, or a class where the clone is expanded.

clone size: NA; D gene: TRBD1; V gene: TRBV29-1; J gene: TRBJ2-4; CDR3 protein: CSVEVGRGTYDLAKNIQYF; CDR3 DNA: TGCAGCGTTGAAGTCGGCAGGGGGACATATGACTTAGCCAAAAACATTCAGTACTTC
clone size: NA; D gene: NA; V gene: TRBV27; J gene: TRBJ1-6; CDR3 protein: CASSFGGTSPLHF; CDR3 DNA: TGTGCCAGCAGTTTCGGGGGGACTTCACCCCTCCACTTT
clone size: NA; D gene: NA; V gene: TRBV15; J gene: TRBJ1-2; CDR3 protein: CATSRSRQGGYTF; CDR3 DNA: TGTGCCACCAGCAGATCGAGGCAGGGGGGCTACACCTTC
clone size: NA; D gene: NA; V gene: TRBV7-2; J gene: TRBJ2-3; CDR3 protein: CASSSTGLGGRSDTQYF; CDR3 DNA: TGTGCCAGCAGTTCAACCGGGCTCGGGGGGCGGTCAGATACGCAGTATTTT
clone size: NA; D gene: NA; V gene: TRBV19; J gene: TRBJ2-7; CDR3 protein: CASSKSVISSYEQYF; CDR3 DNA: TGTGCCAGTAGTAAGTCGGTAATCTCCTCCTACGAGCAGTACTTC
clone size: NA; D gene: NA; V gene: TRBV5-4; J gene: TRBJ2-5; CDR3 protein: CASSLANRVGGQETQYF; CDR3 DNA: TGTGCCAGCAGCTTGGCAAACAGGGTTGGCGGCCAAGAGACCCAGTACTTC
clone size: NA; D gene: NA; V gene: TRBV29-1; J gene: TRBJ1-1; CDR3 protein: CSVVRQDGTEAFF; CDR3 DNA: TGCAGCGTTGTTAGGCAGGATGGCACTGAAGCTTTCTTT
clone size: few; D gene: NA; V gene: TRBV28; J gene: TRBJ1-2; CDR3 protein: CASSPGGDYGYTF; CDR3 DNA: TGTGCCAGCAGTCCGGGGGGGGACTATGGCTACACCTTC
clone size: NA; D gene: NA; V gene: TRBV6-6; J gene: TRBJ2-7; CDR3 protein: CASSRDWSYEQYF; CDR3 DNA: TGTGCCAGCAGCCGCGACTGGTCCTACGAGCAGTACTTC
clone size: once; D gene: NA; V gene: TRBV28; J gene: TRBJ1-6; CDR3 protein: CASSLISSPLHF; CDR3 DNA: TGTGCCAGCAGTTTGATCAGTTCACCCCTCCACTTT
clone size: NA; D gene: TRBD2; V gene: TRBV6-6; J gene: TRBJ2-4; CDR3 protein: CATREDKNIQYF; CDR3 DNA: TGTGCCACCCGGGAGGACAAAAACATTCAGTACTTC
clone size: NA; D gene: TRBD2; V gene: TRBV6-4; J gene: TRBJ2-7; CDR3 protein: CASSDCASGVYEQYF; CDR3 DNA: TGTGCCAGCAGTGACTGTGCAAGCGGGGTCTACGAGCAGTACTTC
clone size: NA; D gene: NA; V gene: TRBV3-1/TRBV3-2; J gene: TRBJ1-5; CDR3 protein: CASSRGSDQPQHF; CDR3 DNA: TGTGCCAGCAGCAGGGGGTCAGATCAGCCCCAGCATTTT
clone size: NA; D gene: NA; V gene: TRBV29-1; J gene: TRBJ2-2; CDR3 protein: CSAQPTSRNTGELFF; CDR3 DNA: TGCAGCGCTCAACCGACTAGTCGGAACACCGGGGAGCTGTTTTTT
clone size: NA; D gene: NA; V gene: TRBV6-5; J gene: TRBJ2-2; CDR3 protein: CASSYPQGFGTGELFF; CDR3 DNA: TGTGCCAGCAGTTACCCTCAGGGGTTCGGCACCGGGGAGCTGTTTTTT
clone size: NA; D gene: NA; V gene: TRBV7-8; J gene: TRBJ1-3; CDR3 protein: CASSPTGNTIYF; CDR3 DNA: TGTGCCAGCAGCCCAACCGGGAACACCATATATTTT
clone size: few; D gene: NA; V gene: TRBV27; J gene: TRBJ2-2; CDR3 protein: CASSLNGGGGELFF; CDR3 DNA: TGTGCCAGCAGTTTAAACGGGGGTGGCGGGGAGCTGTTTTTT
clone size: NA; D gene: NA; V gene: TRBV18; J gene: TRBJ2-7; CDR3 protein: CASSQAGVEQYF; CDR3 DNA: TGTGCCAGCTCACAAGCAGGGGTCGAGCAGTACTTC
clone size: once; D gene: NA; V gene: TRBV19; J gene: TRBJ1-2; CDR3 protein: CASMEAGPYGYTF; CDR3 DNA: TGTGCCAGTATGGAGGCGGGGCCCTATGGCTACACCTTC
clone size: NA; D gene: TRBD1; V gene: TRBV6-1; J gene: TRBJ1-2; CDR3 protein: CASSEGQGANGYTF; CDR3 DNA: TGTGCCAGCAGTGAAGGACAGGGGGCGAATGGCTACACCTTC
clone size: NA; D gene: TRBD1; V gene: TRBV7-2; J gene: TRBJ2-7; CDR3 protein: CASSRDRTYEQYF; CDR3 DNA: TGTGCCAGCAGCCGGGACAGGACCTACGAGCAGTACTTC
clone size: NA; D gene: TRBD2; V gene: TRBV6-2/TRBV6-3; J gene: TRBJ2-3; CDR3 protein: CASSPLIAGGRDTQYF; CDR3 DNA: TGTGCCAGCAGTCCCTTGATAGCGGGGGGCCGGGATACGCAGTATTTT
clone size: NA; D gene: TRBD1; V gene: TRBV29-1; J gene: TRBJ2-7; CDR3 protein: CSVGGGSSTYEQYF; CDR3 DNA: TGCAGCGTTGGAGGGGGCAGTTCAACCTACGAGCAGTACTTC
clone size: few; D gene: NA; V gene: TRBV9; J gene: TRBJ2-2; CDR3 protein: CASSVVPGYTGELFF; CDR3 DNA: TGTGCCAGCAGCGTAGTTCCGGGGTACACCGGGGAGCTGTTTTTT
clone size: NA; D gene: TRBD2; V gene: TRBV7-2; J gene: TRBJ2-2; CDR3 protein: CASSARPGTTNTGELFF; CDR3 DNA: TGTGCCAGCAGCGCCCGCCCCGGGACTACTAACACCGGGGAGCTGTTTTTT
clone size: NA; D gene: NA; V gene: TRBV24-1; J gene: TRBJ2-6; CDR3 protein: CATSGAGRQTGANVLTF; CDR3 DNA: TGTGCCACCAGTGGTGCGGGACGGCAAACTGGGGCCAACGTCCTGACTTTC
clone size: NA; D gene: TRBD1; V gene: TRBV7-2; J gene: TRBJ1-4; CDR3 protein: CASSLGDRANEKLFF; CDR3 DNA: TGTGCCAGCAGCTTAGGGGACAGGGCTAATGAAAAACTGTTTTTT
clone size: NA; D gene: TRBD1; V gene: TRBV5-5; J gene: TRBJ2-2; CDR3 protein: CASSSGTGNTGELFF; CDR3 DNA: TGTGCCAGCAGCTCCGGGACAGGGAACACCGGGGAGCTGTTTTTT
clone size: NA; D gene: NA; V gene: TRBV19; J gene: TRBJ1-3; CDR3 protein: CASSRADGNTIYF; CDR3 DNA: TGTGCCAGTAGTCGCGCGGATGGAAACACCATATATTTT
clone size: NA; D gene: NA; V gene: TRBV28; J gene: TRBJ2-1; CDR3 protein: CASSPTPFGTALRQNNEQFF; CDR3 DNA: TGTGCCAGCAGCCCCACCCCCTTCGGCACCGCCCTGAGGCAAAACAATGAGCAGTTCTTC
clone size: NA; D gene: TRBD1; V gene: TRBV2; J gene: TRBJ1-4; CDR3 protein: CASSGQGIEKLFF; CDR3 DNA: TGTGCCAGCAGTGGACAGGGTATTGAAAAACTGTTTTTT
clone size: once; D gene: NA; V gene: TRBV11-3; J gene: TRBJ2-7; CDR3 protein: CASSPGAGGYEQYF; CDR3 DNA: TGTGCCAGCAGCCCGGGGGCAGGGGGCTACGAGCAGTACTTC
clone size: once; D gene: TRBD1; V gene: TRBV6-5; J gene: TRBJ2-7; CDR3 protein: CASIKGARSYEQYF; CDR3 DNA: TGTGCCAGCATTAAGGGGGCCCGCTCCTACGAGCAGTACTTC
clone size: few; D gene: NA; V gene: TRBV7-8; J gene: TRBJ1-5; CDR3 protein: CASSPMDRNSNQPQHF; CDR3 DNA: TGTGCCAGCAGCCCAATGGACAGAAATAGCAATCAGCCCCAGCATTTT
clone size: once; D gene: NA; V gene: TRBV5-8; J gene: TRBJ1-5; CDR3 protein: CASSFIDRFSNQPQHF; CDR3 DNA: TGTGCCAGCAGCTTTATAGACAGGTTTAGCAATCAGCCCCAGCATTTT
clone size: NA; D gene: TRBD1; V gene: TRBV2; J gene: TRBJ2-2; CDR3 protein: CASNPQGQGASGELFF; CDR3 DNA: TGTGCCAGCAACCCGCAGGGGCAGGGGGCTTCCGGGGAGCTGTTTTTT
clone size: NA; D gene: NA; V gene: TRBV11-2; J gene: TRBJ1-1; CDR3 protein: CASSVQENTEAFF; CDR3 DNA: TGTGCCAGCAGCGTACAGGAGAACACTGAAGCTTTCTTT
clone size: NA; D gene: NA; V gene: TRBV9; J gene: TRBJ1-3; CDR3 protein: CASSLGQGIRNTIYF; CDR3 DNA: TGTGCCAGCAGCTTGGGTCAGGGGATAAGAAACACCATATATTTT
clone size: NA; D gene: NA; V gene: TRBV27; J gene: TRBJ2-1; CDR3 protein: CASSLRIGGSSYNEQFF; CDR3 DNA: TGTGCCAGCAGTTTACGTATTGGAGGAAGCTCCTACAATGAGCAGTTCTTC
clone size: NA; D gene: NA; V gene: TRBV19; J gene: TRBJ2-2; CDR3 protein: CASSIGQLAGELFF; CDR3 DNA: TGTGCCAGTAGTATCGGACAGTTAGCCGGGGAGCTGTTTTTT
clone size: NA; D gene: TRBD1; V gene: TRBV3-1/TRBV3-2; J gene: TRBJ1-2; CDR3 protein: CASSQVNDRVRLGYTF; CDR3 DNA: TGTGCCAGCAGCCAAGTGAACGACAGGGTTAGGCTTGGCTACACCTTC
clone size: NA; D gene: NA; V gene: TRBV12-3/TRBV12-4; J gene: TRBJ1-2; CDR3 protein: CASSLKGGRGYTF; CDR3 DNA: TGTGCCAGCAGTTTAAAAGGGGGACGCGGCTACACCTTC
clone size: few; D gene: NA; V gene: TRBV7-6; J gene: TRBJ2-6; CDR3 protein: CASSFGGTNVLTF; CDR3 DNA: TGTGCCAGCAGCTTCGGGGGTACCAACGTCCTGACTTTC
clone size: NA; D gene: TRBD2; V gene: TRBV7-9; J gene: TRBJ2-3; CDR3 protein: CASSLSTSGTDTQYF; CDR3 DNA: TGTGCCAGCAGCTTATCGACTAGCGGCACAGATACGCAGTATTTT
clone size: NA; D gene: NA; V gene: TRBV10-3; J gene: TRBJ1-1; CDR3 protein: CAISSQGKTEAFF; CDR3 DNA: TGTGCCATCAGTTCCCAGGGAAAAACTGAAGCTTTCTTT
clone size: NA; D gene: TRBD1; V gene: TRBV6-5; J gene: TRBJ2-7; CDR3 protein: CASRTSGGSHEQYF; CDR3 DNA: TGTGCCAGCAGAACCTCAGGGGGCAGTCACGAGCAGTACTTC
clone size: NA; D gene: NA; V gene: TRBV2; J gene: TRBJ1-6; CDR3 protein: CATRDYYNSPLHF; CDR3 DNA: TGTGCCACCCGGGACTACTATAATTCACCCCTCCACTTT